A selection of T cell receptor beta chains follows, all from one sample in a study of beta chain features in type 1 diabetes. TCRdb's copy holds only in-frame clones and misses some; the assay was immunoSEQ multiplex PCR. Here the sample spans about 350,000 clones, 15% to 20% being singletons. What was sequenced was naive CD4+ T cells from blood. All receptors come from a woman under 30 in good health. Each CDR3 is given with its conserved first and last residue. D genes are given only for firm matches. The size entry is marked missing in some rows and otherwise reads once, few, many or a size class.

abundance,v_gene,j_gene,d_gene,CDR3aa,CDR3nt
NA,TRBV7-2,TRBJ2-5,NA,CASSNRERETQYF,TGTGCCAGCAGTAACAGGGAAAGGGAGACCCAGTACTTC
NA,TRBV5-5,TRBJ2-3,NA,CASSLERGDTQYF,TGTGCCAGCAGCTTGGAAAGGGGAGATACGCAGTATTTT
NA,TRBV30,TRBJ2-7,TRBD2,CAWSALAGEAYEQYF,TGTGCCTGGAGTGCCTTAGCGGGCGAAGCCTACGAGCAGTACTTC
few,TRBV2,TRBJ2-7,TRBD2,CASRIGRDQWEQYF,TGTGCCAGCAGAATCGGGAGGGACCAATGGGAGCAGTACTTC
NA,TRBV2,TRBJ2-1,NA,CASSESLASEQFF,TGTGCCAGCAGTGAGAGTCTAGCGTCTGAGCAGTTCTTC
few,TRBV2,TRBJ2-2,TRBD1,CASRDRGTGELFF,TGTGCCAGCCGGGACAGGGGTACCGGGGAGCTGTTTTTT
few,TRBV30,TRBJ1-2,TRBD1,CAFRDRDFYGYTF,TGTGCCTTCCGGGACAGGGACTTCTATGGCTACACCTTC
few,TRBV5-1,TRBJ2-1,NA,CASSWSEGQNEQFF,TGCGCCAGCAGCTGGTCGGAGGGCCAGAATGAGCAGTTCTTC
NA,TRBV13,TRBJ2-5,NA,CASGEPHTEETQYF,TGTGCCAGCGGGGAGCCCCACACAGAGGAGACCCAGTACTTC
NA,TRBV7-9,TRBJ1-1,TRBD1,CASSKADRGREAFF,TGTGCCAGCAGCAAAGCGGACAGGGGGCGCGAAGCTTTCTTT
few,TRBV30,TRBJ2-4,NA,CAWSASAKNIQYF,TGTGCCTGGAGTGCCTCGGCCAAAAACATTCAGTACTTC
few,TRBV7-9,TRBJ2-5,TRBD1,CASSSGQGRAETQYF,TGTGCCAGCAGCTCGGGACAGGGGAGGGCAGAGACCCAGTACTTC
NA,TRBV11-2,TRBJ2-7,TRBD1,CASSGTGGSYEQYF,TGTGCCAGCAGTGGGACAGGGGGCAGTTACGAGCAGTACTTC
few,TRBV4-3,TRBJ2-7,TRBD2,CASSQDGTSGGAHF,TGCGCCAGCAGCCAAGATGGGACTAGCGGGGGGGCCCACTTC
NA,TRBV5-4,TRBJ2-7,TRBD1,CASGGQGSRTYEQYF,TGTGCCAGCGGCGGACAGGGTTCAAGGACCTACGAGCAGTACTTC
few,TRBV4-1,TRBJ1-4,NA,CASSQSRGFATNEKLFF,TGCGCCAGCAGCCAAAGTAGGGGTTTCGCAACTAATGAAAAACTGTTTTTT
NA,TRBV9,TRBJ1-6,NA,CASSYSSEGNSPLHF,TGTGCCAGCAGCTACTCTTCGGAGGGAAATTCACCCCTCCACTTT
few,TRBV7-2,TRBJ2-3,NA,CASSDMEGDTQYF,TGTGCCAGCAGCGACATGGAAGGTGATACGCAGTATTTT
NA,TRBV30,TRBJ2-5,NA,CAWTGQRETQYF,TGTGCCTGGACTGGACAAAGGGAGACCCAGTACTTC
NA,TRBV5-1,TRBJ1-5,NA,CASSLDSQYQPQHF,TGCGCCAGCAGCTTGGACAGTCAATACCAGCCCCAGCATTTT
few,TRBV7-9,TRBJ2-6,TRBD1,CASSSGQGALLGGANVLTF,TGTGCCAGCAGCTCCGGACAGGGGGCGCTTCTGGGTGGGGCCAACGTCCTGACTTTC
NA,TRBV18,TRBJ1-2,TRBD1,CASSPRDSQISYGYTF,TGTGCCAGCTCACCCCGGGACAGCCAAATCTCCTATGGCTACACCTTC
NA,TRBV7-9,TRBJ2-5,NA,CASSLHREQETQYF,TGTGCCAGCAGCTTACACAGGGAGCAAGAGACCCAGTACTTC
NA,TRBV4-1,TRBJ2-7,TRBD1,CASSVRRQGIYEQYF,TGCGCCAGCAGCGTCCGAAGACAGGGGATCTACGAGCAGTACTTC
few,TRBV30,TRBJ1-2,TRBD1,CAWSLQGNYGYTF,TGTGCCTGGAGTTTACAGGGGAACTATGGCTACACCTTC
NA,TRBV29-1,TRBJ1-1,NA,CSVGDITEAFF,TGCAGCGTTGGGGACATCACTGAAGCTTTCTTT
NA,TRBV25-1,TRBJ2-1,TRBD2,CASSLAGSRNEQFF,TGTGCCAGCAGCCTAGCGGGAAGTCGCAATGAGCAGTTCTTC
NA,TRBV25-1,TRBJ2-3,TRBD2,CASSGSRLRGGTDTQYF,TGTGCCAGCAGTGGCAGTCGTTTGCGGGGGGGCACAGATACGCAGTATTTT
NA,TRBV5-1,TRBJ2-3,NA,CASSLGRTSTDTQYF,TGCGCCAGCAGCTTGGGCAGGACTAGCACAGATACGCAGTATTTT
few,TRBV25-1,TRBJ2-7,NA,CASSVDRVSYEQYF,TGTGCCAGCAGTGTCGACAGAGTTTCCTACGAGCAGTACTTC
NA,TRBV12-5,TRBJ2-3,NA,CASGHRDWYTDTQYF,TGTGCTAGTGGCCACCGGGACTGGTACACAGATACGCAGTATTTT
NA,TRBV11-2,TRBJ1-1,TRBD1,CASSTSLDRAHTEAFF,TGTGCCAGCAGCACCTCCCTCGACAGGGCACACACTGAAGCTTTCTTT
NA,TRBV9,TRBJ2-5,NA,CASSVDGGSKGETQYF,TGTGCCAGCAGCGTAGATGGGGGGAGCAAAGGGGAGACCCAGTACTTC
NA,TRBV5-1,TRBJ2-1,NA,CASTELYSYNEQFF,TGCGCCAGCACTGAGCTTTACTCCTACAATGAGCAGTTCTTC
NA,TRBV18,TRBJ2-5,TRBD2,CASSPGLAQETQYF,TGTGCCAGCTCACCAGGACTAGCTCAAGAGACCCAGTACTTC
few,TRBV7-2,TRBJ2-1,TRBD1,CASSLRGGTGAGREQFF,TGTGCCAGCAGCCTCAGGGGCGGGACAGGCGCGGGGAGAGAGCAGTTCTTC